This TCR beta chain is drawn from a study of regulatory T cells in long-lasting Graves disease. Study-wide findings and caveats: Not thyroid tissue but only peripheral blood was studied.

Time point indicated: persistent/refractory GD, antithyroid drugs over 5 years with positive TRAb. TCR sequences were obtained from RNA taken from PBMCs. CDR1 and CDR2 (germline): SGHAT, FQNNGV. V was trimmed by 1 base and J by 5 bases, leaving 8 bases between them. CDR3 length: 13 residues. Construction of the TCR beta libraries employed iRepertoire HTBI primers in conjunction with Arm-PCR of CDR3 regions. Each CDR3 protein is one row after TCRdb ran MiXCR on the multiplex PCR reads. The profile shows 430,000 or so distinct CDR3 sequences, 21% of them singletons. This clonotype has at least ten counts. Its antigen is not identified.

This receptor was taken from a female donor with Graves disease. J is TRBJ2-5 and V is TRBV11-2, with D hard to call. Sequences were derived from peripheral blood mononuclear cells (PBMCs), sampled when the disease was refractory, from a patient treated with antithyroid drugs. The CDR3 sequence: CASSLVPGETQYF. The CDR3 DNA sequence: TGTGCCAGCAGCTTAGTGCCTGGGGAGACCCAGTACTTC. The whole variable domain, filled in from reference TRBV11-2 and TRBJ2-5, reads EAGVAQSPRYKIIEKRQSVAFWCNPISGHATLYWYQQILGQGPKLLIQFQNNGVVDDSQLPKDRFSAERLKGVDSTLKIQPAKLEDSAVYLCASSLVPGETQYFGPGTRLLVL.